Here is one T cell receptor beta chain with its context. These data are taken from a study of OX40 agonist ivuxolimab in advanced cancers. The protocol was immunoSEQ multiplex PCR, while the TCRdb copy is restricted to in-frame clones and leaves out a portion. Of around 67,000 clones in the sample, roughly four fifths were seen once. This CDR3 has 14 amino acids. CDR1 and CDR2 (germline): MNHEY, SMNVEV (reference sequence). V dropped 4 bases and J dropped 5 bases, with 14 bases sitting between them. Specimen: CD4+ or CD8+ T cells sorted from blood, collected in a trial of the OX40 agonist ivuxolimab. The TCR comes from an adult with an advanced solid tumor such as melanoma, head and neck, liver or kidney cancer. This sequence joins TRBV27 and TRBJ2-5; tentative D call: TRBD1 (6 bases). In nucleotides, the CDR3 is TGTGCCAGCAGTTCGGCAGGGGCGTCGGAGACCCAGTACTTC. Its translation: CASSSAGASETQYF.